This T cell receptor beta chain is drawn from a study of vaccination effects on CD4 cells after COVID-19. Study results and limitations: Substantial clonal contraction characterized both infection- and vaccine-induced clones late after vaccination. Healthy vaccinees' vaccine-induced clones included only 1 of 255 cross-reacting with common cold coronaviruses. Convalescent patients were scarce, and early post-infection timepoints were absent.

The CDR3 is 17 residues long. V shed 2 bases and J 0 bases; nucleotides not matched to a gene: 6. Germline lookup yields CDR1 SGHRS and CDR2 YFSETQ. Sequencing was performed with immunoSEQ multiplex PCR; in TCRdb, only in-frame clones are kept and a portion is missing. The table lists approximately 30,000 clones, less than 80% of them singletons. Prior to sequencing, the ViraFEST assay stimulated PBMC with viral peptide pools, which expanded the antigen-specific CD4+ T cells. CD4+ T cell isolation took place after 10 days of culture. Absence of prior SARS-CoV-2 infection characterized the vaccine recipients, who showed negative nucleocapsid antibodies. Roughly 1.9 million PBMC were placed in each well, which was supplemented with approximately 9.2 IU/ml IL-2 and approximately 10 ug/ml peptides. Worth noting for this clone: Its antigen remains unidentified.

The sample was CD4+ T cells from PBMCs cultured with HCoV-OC43 spike peptides, taken before COVID-19 vaccination. The subset was: HCoV-OC43 spike overlapping peptide pool stimulation. The chain has TRBV5-1 and TRBJ2-1, with 9 bases lining up with TRBD2. The source of this sequence is a human donor who received a COVID-19 vaccine. CDR3 residues: CASSFRLAASSYNEQFF. The CDR3 nucleotides are TGCGCCAGCAGCTTTCGACTAGCGGCCAGCTCCTACAATGAGCAGTTCTTC.